These 32 T cell receptor beta chains share one sample of origin, sequenced in a study of blood T cells in healthy people across ages (dated by TCRdb to the mid-2010s). Libraries were built with 5' RACE. Sequencing instrument: Illumina HiSeq 2500. The second PCR ran for roughly 7 to 12 cycles and used a J-beta primer mix along with a sample-barcoded 5' primer. TCRdb handled the public reads itself, with Q25 trimming in fastp and clone calling in MiXCR, and kept productive beta chains. Merged by CDR3 protein, the rows form single entries marked with the most common genes and DNA. Here the sample has about 1.4 million distinct CDR3 sequences; almost 60% occur a single time. The ten biggest clones cover over 6.5% of the sample. Specimen: blood. Every receptor here comes from a young man in good health.

The chain links TRBV20-1 to TRBJ2-7, with D perhaps matching TRBD1 (5 bases). Trimming removed 1 base at V and 0 bases at J, with 16 bases between. The germline gives CDR1 DFQATT, CDR2 SNEGSKA (reference sequence). This CDR3 is 16 amino acids long. CDR3 residues: CSARGNRPLSSYEQYF. Written as DNA, the CDR3 is TGCAGTGCTAGAGGAAACAGGCCTTTAAGCTCCTACGAGCAGTACTTC.

CDR3 DNA: TGTGCCAGCAGACCTACCCACTGGGGCGATGGACCACCCACCTACGAGCAGTACTTC. This translates into CASRPTHWGDGPPTYEQYF. The chain is built from TRBV6-2 or TRBV6-3 and TRBJ2-7, with D perhaps TRBD1 (5 bases). Germline V gene sequence: CDR1 MNHEY, CDR2 SVGEGT. CDR3 size: 19 residues. Between the trimmed V and J ends, which lost 6 bases and 2 bases, there was a span of 29 bases.

This chain uses TRBV10-3 with TRBJ2-4; unclear D gene. Gene TRBJ2-7 matches the end of the DNA better, so the J call may be wrong. CDR1 ENHRY and CDR2 SYGVKD come from the germline V gene. This CDR3 contains 13 residues. In nucleotides, the CDR3 is TGTGCCATCAGTGAAGGGTGGCCCTACGAGCAGTACTTC. Its translation is CAISEGWPYEQYF.

V is TRBV6-2 or TRBV6-3 and J is TRBJ2-2; no definite D call. Trimming shortened V by 9 bases and J by 5 bases, and 13 bases separated the two germline ends. The germline CDR1 and CDR2 sequences are MNHEY and SVGEGT. This CDR3 is 13 amino acids long. CDR3 sequence reads: CASIQAGTGELFF. The DNA for the CDR3 is TGTGCCAGTATCCAGGCTGGGACCGGGGAGCTGTTTTTT.

A note on this clonotype: This likely comes from a read error, as the CDR3 has no conserved phenylalanine or tryptophan at its end. The rearrangement links TRBV27 to TRBJ1-1; D call uncertain. V was cut by 6 bases and J by 9 bases, with 17 bases left in between. Germline V gene sequence: CDR1 MNHEY, CDR2 SMNVEV (reference sequence). This CDR3 comprises 13 residues. CDR3 protein: CASRTLRVLQAFL. The DNA of the CDR3 is TGTGCCAGCAGAACGCTGAGGGTGCTTCAAGCTTTCCTT.

This chain joins TRBV5-1 and TRBJ2-4, with 10 positions matching TRBD1. The CDR3 has 16 residues. J was trimmed by 13 bases and V by 0 bases; bases with no gene match: 13. Germline values: CDR1 SGHRS, CDR2 YFSETQ. The CDR3 DNA follows: TGCGCCAGCAGCTTGGAGCCGGGACAGGGGATGGAAGAGCAGTACTTC. It encodes CASSLEPGQGMEEQYF.

The gene calls are TRBV10-3 and TRBJ2-4, with 7 bases fitting TRBD1. The closer fit of TRBJ2-7 to the DNA end suggests the J call may be wrong. The CDR3 spans 12 residues. From germline, CDR1 is ENHRY and CDR2 SYGVKD. CDR3: CAISQGESEQYF. CDR3 bases: TGTGCCATCAGCCAGGGGGAAAGCGAGCAGTACTTC.

This clonotype showed up just a few times. The chain combines TRBV28 with TRBJ2-4; D call uncertain. Trimming stripped 5 bases from V and 8 bases from J, with 13 bases between. The CDR3 totals 13 residues. Germline lookup yields CDR1 MDHEN and CDR2 SYDVKM. CDR3 amino acids: CASSPPTADIQYF. In nucleotides, the CDR3 is TGTGCCAGCAGTCCCCCGACTGCGGACATTCAGTACTTC.

This clonotype was picked up a small number of times. CDR3 sequence: CASSYSIDYEQYF. CDR3 DNA sequence: TGTGCCAGCAGTTACTCGATAGACTACGAGCAGTACTTC. The chain combines TRBV6-2 or TRBV6-3 with TRBJ2-7; no firm D call. The CDR3 has 13 residues. Germline loops: CDR1 MNHEY, CDR2 SVGEGT. Between the trimmed V and J ends, which lost 0 bases and 3 bases, there was a span of 6 bases.

This rearrangement joins TRBV15 to TRBJ2-3; D not resolved. Trimming took off 0 bases at V and 4 bases at J, with 5 bases between the two ends. Germline lookup yields CDR1 LNHNV and CDR2 YYDKDF (reference sequence). The CDR3 loop spans 13 amino acids. CDR3 DNA sequence: TGTGCCACCAGCAGAGATGCCCCAGATACGCAGTATTTT. It specifies CATSRDAPDTQYF. The variable domain in full, completed from reference TRBV15 and TRBJ2-3, reads DAMVIQNPRYQVTQFGKPVTLSCSQTLNHNVMYWYQQKSSQAPKLLFHYYDKDFNNEADTPDNFQSRRPNTSFCFLDIRSPGLGDTAMYLCATSRDAPDTQYFGPGTRLTVL.

The rearrangement joins TRBV6-2 or TRBV6-3 to TRBJ2-1, with D perhaps TRBD1 (5 bases). The CDR3 is 16 residues long. V was trimmed by 0 bases and J by 7 bases, leaving 16 bases between them. CDR1 is MNHEY and CDR2 is SVGEGT in the germline V gene. CDR3 nucleotides: TGTGCCAGCAGTTACTCAGCAGGGCGCCTATGGAATGAGCAGTTCTTC. Its translation is CASSYSAGRLWNEQFF.

CDR3 protein: CASSQTGENTEAFF. CDR3 bases: TGTGCCAGCAGCCAAACAGGGGAGAACACTGAAGCTTTCTTT. The rearrangement uses TRBV4-2 and TRBJ1-1; 7 bases match TRBD1. The CDR3 spans 14 residues. Per the germline V gene, CDR1 is LGHNA and CDR2 is YNFKEQ. Trimming removed 2 bases from V and 1 base from J; junction bases left unmatched: 1.

This CDR3 is CASSFGRRETQYF. CDR3 nucleotide sequence: TGTGCCAGCAGTTTTGGAAGAAGAGAGACCCAGTACTTC. The V and J genes are TRBV12-3 or TRBV12-4 and TRBJ2-5; D remains ambiguous. V was cut by 3 bases and J by 4 bases, with 9 bases left in between. This CDR3 contains 13 residues.

This clonotype was counted between two and nine times. The chain uses TRBV4-1 and TRBJ2-3; no clear D. The CDR3 runs to 12 residues. Germline CDR1 is MGHRA and CDR2 is YSYEKL. Trimming left V 5 bases short and J 4 bases short, with 7 bases between. CDR3 protein: CASSDLADTQYF. The CDR3 region has the DNA TGCGCCAGCAGCGACTTGGCAGATACGCAGTATTTT.

The rearrangement uses TRBV7-8 and TRBJ2-5; the D gene could be TRBD1 or TRBD2 (6 bases each). The J call is in doubt because the DNA end fits TRBJ2-7 better. This CDR3 is built from 16 residues. Germline lookup yields CDR1 SGHVS and CDR2 FQNEAQ. Here the CDR3 DNA reads TGTGCCAGCAGCTCTCAAACCGGGACTGGGGGCGACGAGCAGTACTTC. The encoded protein is CASSSQTGTGGDEQYF.

Note on this clonotype: One end of the junction varies from germline; a read error may be responsible. This chain joins TRBV29-1 and TRBJ2-5; D remains ambiguous. From germline, CDR1 is SQVTM and CDR2 ANQGSEA. This CDR3 is 12 amino acids long. The CDR3 nucleotides read TGCAGCGTTGAATGGCAGCAAGAGACCCTGTACTTC. Its protein product is CSVEWQQETLYF.

The chain uses TRBV27 and TRBJ2-5; D might be TRBD1 (6 bases). The CDR3 length is 14 residues. V was shortened by 6 bases and J by 4 bases, with 15 bases between the two germline ends. CDR1 and CDR2 from the germline V gene are MNHEY and SMNVEV (reference sequence). CDR3 nucleotides: TGTGCCAGCAGCGATCGACAGGACCTAGAGACCCAGTACTTC. Its protein is CASSDRQDLETQYF.

This clonotype came up a few times. V and J are TRBV27 and TRBJ1-2; D ambiguous. Germline CDR1 reads MNHEY; CDR2 reads SMNVEV (reference sequence). V lost 2 bases to trimming and J lost 8 bases, with 12 bases between them. There are 13 residues in the CDR3. The CDR3, as DNA: TGTGCCAGCAGTTTAAGACTGAATAAGGGCTACACCTTC. This codes for CASSLRLNKGYTF.

This clonotype was seen just once. J is TRBJ2-4 and V is TRBV21-1; the table assigns TRBD2, which was not confirmed against the DNA. TRBV21-1 is assigned pseudogene status. CDR3 length: 19 amino acids. For the CDR3, the DNA is TGTGCCAGCAGCTTCCACCAGCGGGAGGGCCATCTGGCCAAAAACATTCAGTACTTC. As protein: CASSFHQREGHLAKNIQYF.

The chain has TRBV4-3 and TRBJ2-4; D is uncertain. The CDR3 covers 12 residues. From germline, CDR1 is LGHNA and CDR2 YSLEER. V shed 0 bases and J shed 13 bases, with 10 bases lying between them. For the CDR3, the DNA is TGCGCCAGCAGCCAAGATGGGGTTTTGCAGTACTTC. Translation: CASSQDGVLQYF.

V usage is TRBV4-1 and J usage is TRBJ1-6; D is possibly TRBD1 (6 bases). This CDR3 has 15 residues. Germline V gene lookup returns CDR1 MGHRA and CDR2 YSYEKL. Deletions cut 0 bases from V and 10 bases from J, with 13 bases between. CDR3 in amino acids: CASSQEAGVMSPLHF. The CDR3 DNA is TGCGCCAGCAGCCAAGAGGCAGGGGTTATGTCACCCCTCCACTTT.

The V and J genes are TRBV18 and TRBJ2-4; TRBD1 is a possible D gene (6 bases). The last part of the DNA fits TRBJ2-7 better; the J call may be wrong. There are 12 residues in the CDR3. The V gene's germline CDR1 is KGHSH and CDR2 LQKENI. As DNA, the CDR3 is TGTGCCAGCTCAACCGGGACACCCGAGCAGTACTTC. The encoded protein is CASSTGTPEQYF.

J is TRBJ1-2 and V is TRBV4-2; a possible D gene is TRBD1 (5 bases). V lost 4 bases, J lost 0 bases, and 15 bases lay in between. The CDR3 has 16 amino acids. The germline gives CDR1 LGHNA, CDR2 YNFKEQ. CDR3 sequence: CASSRGTQVANYGYTF. CDR3 bases: TGTGCCAGCAGCCGGGGAACACAGGTGGCTAACTATGGCTACACCTTC.

V is TRBV5-1 and J is TRBJ1-2, with 7 bases aligning to TRBD1. CDR3 length equals 12 residues. After removal of 3 bases from V and 8 bases from J, the junction contained 4 bases not matched to a gene. Per the germline V gene, CDR1 is SGHRS and CDR2 is YFSETQ. CDR3 protein: CASSSRQGGYTF. As DNA, the CDR3 is TGCGCCAGCAGCTCGAGACAGGGCGGCTACACCTTC. Filled out from reference TRBV5-1 and TRBJ1-2, the complete variable domain reads KAGVTQTPRYLIKTRGQQVTLSCSPISGHRSVSWYQQTPGQGLQFLFEYFSETQRNKGNFPGRFSGRQFSNSRSEMNVSTLELGDSALYLCASSSRQGGYTFGSGTRLTVV.

DNA of the CDR3: TGTGCCAGCAGCCCTACAGGGGTACTAGAGACCCAGTACTTC. It translates to CASSPTGVLETQYF. The chain has TRBV7-6 and TRBJ2-5, with 7 bases fitting TRBD1. CDR3 length: 14 residues. V shed 5 bases and J 4 bases; nucleotides not matched to a gene: 7. CDR1 is SGHVS and CDR2 is FNYEAQ in the germline V gene.

This clonotype has more than one count but fewer than ten. V gene TRBV7-9 combines with J gene TRBJ2-6; 13 bases match TRBD2. CDR1 and CDR2 (germline): SEHNR, FQNEAQ (reference sequence). The CDR3 extends over 18 amino acids. J gave up 0 bases and V 5 bases, and 4 bases lay outside the gene matches. The CDR3 loop is CASSGTSGIPSGANVLTF. The CDR3 coding sequence is TGTGCCAGCAGCGGGACTAGCGGGATCCCCTCTGGGGCCAACGTCCTGACTTTC.

Here the CDR3 reads CASSEPGQGGWEQFF. Here the CDR3 DNA reads TGTGCCAGCAGCGAACCCGGACAGGGAGGCTGGGAGCAGTTCTTC. The chain is built from TRBV5-6 and TRBJ2-1; 8 nucleotides line up with TRBD1. Germline CDR1 and CDR2: SGHDT and YYEEEE. The CDR3 totals 15 residues. The trim removed 4 bases at V and 10 bases at J, leaving 13 bases unmatched.

V is TRBV6-1 and J is TRBJ1-5; tentatively, D is TRBD1 (6 bases). This CDR3 spans 15 amino acids. CDR1 and CDR2 from the germline V gene are MNHNS and SASEGT. The V end lost 1 base, the J end lost 5 bases, and 12 bases lay between the germline ends. The CDR3 protein is CASSEGTGSHQPQHF. The CDR3 nucleotides are TGTGCCAGCAGTGAAGGTACAGGGAGTCATCAGCCCCAGCATTTT.

The gene calls are TRBV4-1 and TRBJ2-1; D ambiguous. Between the trimmed V and J ends, which lost 0 bases and 8 bases, there was a span of 8 bases. The CDR3 sequence is 13 residues long. The germline gives CDR1 MGHRA, CDR2 YSYEKL. The CDR3 DNA reads TGCGCCAGCAGCCAAGAGGTTCGAGATGAGCAGTTCTTC. As protein: CASSQEVRDEQFF.

This clonotype was found a few times. The V gene is TRBV29-1, the J gene TRBJ2-2; the match to TRBD2 covers 7 bases. Trimming removed 2 bases from V and 7 bases from J; junction bases left unmatched: 4. The CDR3 runs to 13 residues. CDR1 and CDR2 (germline): SQVTM, ANQGSEA. This CDR3 reads CSVESRGNGELFF. As DNA, the CDR3 is TGCAGCGTTGAATCGCGGGGGAACGGGGAGCTGTTTTTT.

CDR3 bases: TGTGCCAGCAGCCGTTGGTTAAACGAAGAGACCCAGTACTTC. It yields the protein CASSRWLNEETQYF. This sequence joins TRBV3-1 and TRBJ2-5; no clear D gene. The germline V and J ends were trimmed by 4 bases and 3 bases, with 12 bases remaining between them. Germline V CDR1 and CDR2: LGHDT, YNNKEL (reference sequence). CDR3 length: 14 residues.

The chain couples TRBV19 to TRBJ2-7; a possible D gene is TRBD1 (5 bases). The V and J ends lost 5 bases and 2 bases respectively, with 19 bases between them. CDR1 and CDR2 (germline): LNHDA, SQIVND (reference sequence). This CDR3 region has 16 residues. The DNA for the CDR3 is TGTGCCAGTAGTTCCAGAACAGGAAGCATCACCTACGAGCAGTACTTC. This translates into CASSSRTGSITYEQYF. Drawing the rest from reference TRBV19 and TRBJ2-7, the complete variable domain is DGGITQSPKYLFRKEGQNVTLSCEQNLNHDAMYWYRQDPGQGLRLIYYSQIVNDFQKGDIAEGYSVSREKKESFPLTVTSAQKNPTAFYLCASSSRTGSITYEQYFGPGTRLTVT.